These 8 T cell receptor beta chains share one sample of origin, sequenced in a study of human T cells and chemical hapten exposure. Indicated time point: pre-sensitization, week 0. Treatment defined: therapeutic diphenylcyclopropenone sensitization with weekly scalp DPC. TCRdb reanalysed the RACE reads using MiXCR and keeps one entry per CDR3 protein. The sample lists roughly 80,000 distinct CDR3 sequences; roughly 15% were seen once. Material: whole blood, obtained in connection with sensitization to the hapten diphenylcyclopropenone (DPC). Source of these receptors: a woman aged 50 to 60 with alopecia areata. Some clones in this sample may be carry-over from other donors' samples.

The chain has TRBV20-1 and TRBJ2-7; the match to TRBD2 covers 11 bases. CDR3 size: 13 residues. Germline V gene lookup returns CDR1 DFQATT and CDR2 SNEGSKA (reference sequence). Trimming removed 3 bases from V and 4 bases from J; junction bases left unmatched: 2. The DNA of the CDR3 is TGCAGTGCTAGGACTAGCGGGATATACGAGCAGTACTTC. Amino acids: CSARTSGIYEQYF.

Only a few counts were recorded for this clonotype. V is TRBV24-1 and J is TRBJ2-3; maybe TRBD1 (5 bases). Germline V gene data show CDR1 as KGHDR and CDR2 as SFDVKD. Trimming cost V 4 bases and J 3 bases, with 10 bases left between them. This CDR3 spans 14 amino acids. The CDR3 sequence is CATSEPDSTDTQYF. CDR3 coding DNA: TGTGCCACCAGTGAACCCGACAGTACAGATACGCAGTATTTT.

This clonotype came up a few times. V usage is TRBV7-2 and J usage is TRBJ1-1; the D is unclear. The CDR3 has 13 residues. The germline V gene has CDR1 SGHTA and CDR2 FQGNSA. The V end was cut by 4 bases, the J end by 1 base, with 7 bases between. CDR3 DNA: TGTGCCAGCAGCTATGGGCGGAACACTGAAGCTTTCTTT. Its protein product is CASSYGRNTEAFF.

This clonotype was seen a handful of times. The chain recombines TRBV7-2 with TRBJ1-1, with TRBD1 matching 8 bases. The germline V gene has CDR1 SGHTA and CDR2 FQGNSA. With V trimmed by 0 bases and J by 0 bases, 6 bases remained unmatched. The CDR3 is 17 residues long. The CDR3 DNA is TGTGCCAGCAGCTTAGCGCGGACAGGGTCGATGAACACTGAAGCTTTCTTT. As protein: CASSLARTGSMNTEAFF.

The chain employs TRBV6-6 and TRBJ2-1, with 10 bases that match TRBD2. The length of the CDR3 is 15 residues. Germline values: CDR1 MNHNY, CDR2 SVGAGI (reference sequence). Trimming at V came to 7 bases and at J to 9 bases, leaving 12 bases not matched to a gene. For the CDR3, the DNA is TGTGCCAGCACCCCAAGGACTAGCGGTGGGGGTGAGCAGTTCTTC. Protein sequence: CASTPRTSGGGEQFF.

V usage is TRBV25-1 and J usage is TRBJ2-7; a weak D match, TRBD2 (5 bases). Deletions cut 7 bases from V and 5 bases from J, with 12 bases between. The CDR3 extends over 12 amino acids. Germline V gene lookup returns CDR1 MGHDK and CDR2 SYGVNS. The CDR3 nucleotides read TGTGCCAGCATTTATGGGAGCCACGAGCAGTACTTC. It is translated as CASIYGSHEQYF.

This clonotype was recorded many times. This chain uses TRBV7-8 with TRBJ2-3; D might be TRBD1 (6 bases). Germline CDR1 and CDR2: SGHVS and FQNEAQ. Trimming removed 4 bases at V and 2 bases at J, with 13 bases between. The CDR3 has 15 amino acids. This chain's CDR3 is CASSSLPGDTDTQYF. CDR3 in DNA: TGTGCCAGCAGCTCCCTTCCAGGGGACACAGATACGCAGTATTTT.

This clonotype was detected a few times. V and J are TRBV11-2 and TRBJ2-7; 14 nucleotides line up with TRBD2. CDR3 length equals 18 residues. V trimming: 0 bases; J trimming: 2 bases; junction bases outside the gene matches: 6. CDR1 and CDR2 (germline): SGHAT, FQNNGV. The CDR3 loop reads CASSLDRRTSGRPYEQYF. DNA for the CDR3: TGTGCCAGCAGCTTAGATCGGAGGACTAGCGGGAGGCCCTACGAGCAGTACTTC.